Listed below are T cell receptor beta chains from one sample, sequenced in a study of T cell repertoires in cytomegalovirus infection. No cognate antigen is known for these TCRs. TCRdb fed the reads into MiXCR, producing one record per CDR3 protein. Counted here are over 100,000 distinct CDR3 sequences, around 28% occurring once; the ten biggest clones make up about 81%. The source was CD8+ T cells from cultured PBMCs, collected from culture after CMV antigen stimulation. The receptor source for this set is a human donor in good health (CMV status not recorded). Some clones in this sample may be carry-over from other donors' samples. Both conserved end residues are part of each CDR3. Fields, in order: CDR3 protein, CDR3 DNA, D gene, clone size, J gene, V gene. A D gene is named only where the DNA matches it firmly. Clone size is stated in some rows and not others, as once, few, many or a class when expanded.

cdr3_aa: CASSVTGKGEQYF
cdr3_nt: TGTGCCAGCAGCGTTACTGGGAAAGGCGAGCAGTACTTC
d_call: -
clone_size: -
j_call: TRBJ2-7
v_call: TRBV9

cdr3_aa: CASTRDRRDEQYF
cdr3_nt: TGTGCCAGCACCCGGGACAGGAGGGACGAGCAGTACTTC
d_call: TRBD1
clone_size: -
j_call: TRBJ2-7
v_call: TRBV6-6

cdr3_aa: CASSQDYPGVHEQFF
cdr3_nt: TGTGCCAGCAGCCAAGACTACCCCGGTGTCCATGAGCAGTTCTTC
d_call: -
clone_size: -
j_call: TRBJ2-1
v_call: TRBV3-1

cdr3_aa: CASSHSEDRLINEQFF
cdr3_nt: TGTGCCAGCAGCCATTCTGAGGACAGGCTAATCAATGAGCAGTTCTTC
d_call: TRBD1
clone_size: -
j_call: TRBJ2-1
v_call: TRBV14

cdr3_aa: CASSRLSEFTYNEQFF
cdr3_nt: TGTGCCAGCTCCCGTCTGTCCGAATTTACGTACAATGAGCAGTTCTTC
d_call: -
clone_size: -
j_call: TRBJ2-1
v_call: TRBV28

cdr3_aa: CASSFDLVGQETQYF
cdr3_nt: TGTGCCAGCAGCTTCGACTTGGTCGGCCAAGAGACCCAGTACTTC
d_call: -
clone_size: -
j_call: TRBJ2-5
v_call: TRBV5-6

cdr3_aa: CATRQGDTEAFF
cdr3_nt: TGTGCCACTAGACAGGGAGACACTGAAGCTTTCTTT
d_call: TRBD1
clone_size: -
j_call: TRBJ1-1
v_call: TRBV19

cdr3_aa: CASSPWQGWSGNTIYF
cdr3_nt: TGTGCCAGCAGCCCGTGGCAGGGCTGGTCTGGAAACACCATATATTTT
d_call: -
clone_size: -
j_call: TRBJ1-3
v_call: TRBV27

cdr3_aa: CAMGPGNEQFF
cdr3_nt: TGTGCCATGGGGCCGGGGAATGAGCAGTTCTTC
d_call: -
clone_size: -
j_call: TRBJ2-1
v_call: TRBV10-3

cdr3_aa: CASSPFFGDRGYEQYF
cdr3_nt: TGTGCCAGCAGTCCATTCTTCGGAGACAGGGGCTACGAGCAGTACTTC
d_call: TRBD1
clone_size: -
j_call: TRBJ2-7
v_call: TRBV27

cdr3_aa: CASSWVSSYEQYF
cdr3_nt: TGTGCCAGCAGTTGGGTTAGCTCCTACGAGCAGTACTTC
d_call: -
clone_size: many
j_call: TRBJ2-7
v_call: TRBV7-2

cdr3_aa: CASSSQWAGNTEAFF
cdr3_nt: TGTGCCAGCAGCTCCCAGTGGGCAGGGAACACTGAAGCTTTCTTT
d_call: -
clone_size: many
j_call: TRBJ1-1
v_call: TRBV6-1

cdr3_aa: CASRAGGTGAVYSNQPQHF
cdr3_nt: TGTGCCAGCAGGGCAGGGGGAACAGGGGCGGTTTATAGCAATCAGCCCCAGCATTTT
d_call: TRBD1
clone_size: -
j_call: TRBJ1-5
v_call: TRBV6-4

cdr3_aa: CASRTLAGGPRELFF
cdr3_nt: TGTGCCAGCAGAACGCTAGCGGGGGGGCCGCGGGAGCTGTTTTTT
d_call: TRBD2
clone_size: many
j_call: TRBJ2-2
v_call: TRBV6-1

cdr3_aa: CASTNNWGPMNTEAFF
cdr3_nt: TGTGCCAGCACCAATAATTGGGGGCCCATGAACACTGAAGCTTTCTTT
d_call: -
clone_size: few
j_call: TRBJ1-1
v_call: TRBV7-6

cdr3_aa: CASSEARLITNQPQHF
cdr3_nt: TGTGCCAGCAGTGAGGCCCGCCTCATCACCAATCAGCCCCAGCATTTT
d_call: -
clone_size: few
j_call: TRBJ1-5
v_call: TRBV2

cdr3_aa: CASSSLGPGDQPQHF
cdr3_nt: TGTGCCAGCAGTTCCTTAGGACCGGGGGATCAGCCCCAGCATTTT
d_call: -
clone_size: few
j_call: TRBJ1-5
v_call: TRBV27

cdr3_aa: CASSQRGGTDTQYF
cdr3_nt: TGTGCCAGCAGCCAACGGGGTGGTACAGATACGCAGTATTTT
d_call: -
clone_size: -
j_call: TRBJ2-3
v_call: TRBV3-1

cdr3_aa: CASSPLGEYNEQFF
cdr3_nt: TGTGCCAGCAGCCCGCTCGGGGAGTACAATGAGCAGTTCTTC
d_call: -
clone_size: -
j_call: TRBJ2-1
v_call: TRBV7-3

cdr3_aa: CASSSGRTFYEQYF
cdr3_nt: TGTGCCAGCAGTTCGGGACGGACATTCTACGAGCAGTACTTC
d_call: -
clone_size: -
j_call: TRBJ2-7
v_call: TRBV12-3/TRBV12-4

cdr3_aa: CASSPQGNYGYTF
cdr3_nt: TGTGCCAGCAGCCCCCAGGGGAACTATGGCTACACCTTC
d_call: -
clone_size: -
j_call: TRBJ1-2
v_call: TRBV7-9

cdr3_aa: CASSLTPGWELFF
cdr3_nt: TGTGCCAGCAGCTTAACCCCGGGCTGGGAGCTGTTTTTT
d_call: -
clone_size: -
j_call: TRBJ2-2
v_call: TRBV11-2

cdr3_aa: CASSIFDTSNTEAFF
cdr3_nt: TGTGCCAGTAGTATCTTCGACACCAGTAACACTGAAGCTTTCTTT
d_call: -
clone_size: -
j_call: TRBJ1-1
v_call: TRBV19

cdr3_aa: CASSQDTASGAVGDTQYF
cdr3_nt: TGCGCCAGCAGCCAAGATACAGCTAGCGGGGCGGTTGGGGATACGCAGTATTTT
d_call: TRBD2
clone_size: few
j_call: TRBJ2-3
v_call: TRBV4-1

cdr3_aa: CASSPRALTDTQYF
cdr3_nt: TGTGCCAGCAGCCCAAGGGCGTTGACAGATACGCAGTATTTT
d_call: -
clone_size: many
j_call: TRBJ2-3
v_call: TRBV11-1

cdr3_aa: CASSPYIEIHNSPLHF
cdr3_nt: TGCGCCAGCAGCCCATACATAGAAATCCATAATTCACCCCTCCACTTT
d_call: -
clone_size: few
j_call: TRBJ1-6
v_call: TRBV4-1

cdr3_aa: CASRDHWGARSAFF
cdr3_nt: TGTGCCAGCAGAGATCATTGGGGGGCGCGGAGCGCTTTCTTT
d_call: -
clone_size: -
j_call: TRBJ1-1
v_call: TRBV27

cdr3_aa: CASSLSRGDYAYTF
cdr3_nt: TGTGCCAGCAGTTTATCAAGAGGGGATTACGCTTACACCTTC
d_call: -
clone_size: few
j_call: TRBJ1-2
v_call: TRBV27

cdr3_aa: CASRTGSSTDTQYF
cdr3_nt: TGTGCCAGCAGAACCGGGTCCAGCACAGATACGCAGTATTTT
d_call: -
clone_size: -
j_call: TRBJ2-3
v_call: TRBV27

cdr3_aa: CASSPVGGGYLNTEAFF
cdr3_nt: TGCGCCAGCAGCCCAGTAGGGGGCGGCTATTTGAACACTGAAGCTTTCTTT
d_call: TRBD1
clone_size: -
j_call: TRBJ1-1
v_call: TRBV4-1

cdr3_aa: CASSLLAGVYNEQFF
cdr3_nt: TGTGCCAGCAGCCTACTAGCGGGGGTATACAATGAGCAGTTCTTC
d_call: TRBD2
clone_size: -
j_call: TRBJ2-1
v_call: TRBV7-2

cdr3_aa: CASSSVSQAKNIQYF
cdr3_nt: TGTGCCAGCAGCTCAGTAAGTCAGGCCAAAAACATTCAGTACTTC
d_call: -
clone_size: -
j_call: TRBJ2-4
v_call: TRBV27

cdr3_aa: CASSELAGGLPEGRQETQYF
cdr3_nt: TGTGCCAGCAGCGAACTAGCGGGGGGTCTACCAGAAGGCCGCCAAGAGACCCAGTACTTC
d_call: TRBD2
clone_size: -
j_call: TRBJ2-5
v_call: TRBV6-6

cdr3_aa: CASSLRTSGGAETQYF
cdr3_nt: TGTGCCAGCAGCTTAAGGACTAGCGGGGGGGCGGAGACCCAGTACTTC
d_call: TRBD2
clone_size: many
j_call: TRBJ2-5
v_call: TRBV7-8

cdr3_aa: CASSLDMQDTQYF
cdr3_nt: TGTGCCAGCAGCTTAGATATGCAAGATACGCAGTATTTT
d_call: -
clone_size: -
j_call: TRBJ2-3
v_call: TRBV7-6

cdr3_aa: CATSDASGNEQFF
cdr3_nt: TGTGCCACCAGTGACGCCTCCGGCAATGAGCAGTTCTTC
d_call: -
clone_size: once
j_call: TRBJ2-1
v_call: TRBV24-1

cdr3_aa: CASSPAGRLNTEAFF
cdr3_nt: TGTGCCAGCAGCCCGGCCGGACGTCTGAACACTGAAGCTTTCTTT
d_call: -
clone_size: -
j_call: TRBJ1-1
v_call: TRBV6-6

cdr3_aa: CASSQADRGTYEQYF
cdr3_nt: TGCGCCAGCAGCCAAGCCGACAGGGGAACCTACGAGCAGTACTTC
d_call: TRBD1
clone_size: few
j_call: TRBJ2-7
v_call: TRBV4-1

cdr3_aa: CASSPLGSDTQYF
cdr3_nt: TGTGCCAGCAGCCCCCTCGGTTCAGATACGCAGTATTTT
d_call: -
clone_size: few
j_call: TRBJ2-3
v_call: TRBV7-4

cdr3_aa: CASSQEARSGNTIYF
cdr3_nt: TGCGCCAGCAGCCAAGAAGCCCGCTCTGGAAACACCATATATTTT
d_call: -
clone_size: many
j_call: TRBJ1-3
v_call: TRBV4-1

cdr3_aa: CASSDRLAGGLHNEQFF
cdr3_nt: TGTGCCAGCAGCGACCGACTAGCGGGGGGGCTCCACAATGAGCAGTTCTTC
d_call: TRBD2
clone_size: -
j_call: TRBJ2-1
v_call: TRBV11-2

cdr3_aa: CASSEGGRWDNEKLFF
cdr3_nt: TGTGCCAGCAGTGAAGGAGGGCGTTGGGATAATGAAAAACTGTTTTTT
d_call: -
clone_size: many
j_call: TRBJ1-4
v_call: TRBV25-1

cdr3_aa: CASSSPERGGYDQYF
cdr3_nt: TGTGCCAGCAGTTCCCCGGAAAGGGGTGGGTACGATCAGTACTTC
d_call: -
clone_size: -
j_call: TRBJ2-7
v_call: TRBV6-2/TRBV6-3

cdr3_aa: CASSPSAGATNEQFF
cdr3_nt: TGCGCCAGCAGCCCGAGCGCGGGGGCGACCAATGAGCAGTTCTTC
d_call: -
clone_size: -
j_call: TRBJ2-1
v_call: TRBV4-1

cdr3_aa: CASTGLAADTQYF
cdr3_nt: TGTGCCAGCACGGGACTAGCAGCAGATACGCAGTATTTT
d_call: TRBD2
clone_size: few
j_call: TRBJ2-3
v_call: TRBV2

cdr3_aa: CASSPLGWSDEKLFF
cdr3_nt: TGTGCCAGCAGCCCCCTGGGCTGGTCGGATGAAAAACTGTTTTTT
d_call: -
clone_size: -
j_call: TRBJ1-4
v_call: TRBV6-1